Listed below are T cell receptor beta chains from one sample, sequenced in a study of T cell changes during pregnancy in multiple sclerosis. The table came from immunoSEQ multiplex PCR; TCRdb's copy has only in-frame clones and leaves some out. The table has about 69,000 clones, more than 75% seen once. The sequencing used peripheral blood, collected in the third trimester of pregnancy. Receptors were obtained from a female donor with multiple sclerosis, enrolled in a pregnancy study. The CDR3 runs from the conserved cysteine through the conserved F or W. Fields, in order: D gene, J gene, clone size, CDR3 length, V gene, CDR3 protein, CDR3 DNA. D genes are given only for firm matches. Clone sizes are given selectively: once, few, many, or a class where the clone is expanded.

D gene: -
J gene: TRBJ2-3
clone size: -
CDR3 length: 17
V gene: TRBV27
CDR3 protein: CASSLGQRGPSTDTQYF
CDR3 DNA: TGTGCCAGCAGTTTAGGTCAGCGCGGCCCGAGCACAGATACGCAGTATTTT

D gene: -
J gene: TRBJ1-4
clone size: -
CDR3 length: 14
V gene: TRBV11-2
CDR3 protein: CASSLRGSNEKLFF
CDR3 DNA: TGTGCCAGCAGCTTACGGGGTTCTAATGAAAAACTGTTTTTT

D gene: TRBD1
J gene: TRBJ2-1
clone size: -
CDR3 length: 14
V gene: TRBV15
CDR3 protein: CATSPGQPYNEQFF
CDR3 DNA: TGTGCCACCAGCCCGGGACAGCCTTACAATGAGCAGTTCTTC

D gene: -
J gene: TRBJ1-1
clone size: -
CDR3 length: 14
V gene: TRBV9
CDR3 protein: CASSVGAMNTEAFF
CDR3 DNA: TGTGCCAGCAGCGTAGGGGCTATGAACACTGAAGCTTTCTTT

D gene: -
J gene: TRBJ1-5
clone size: -
CDR3 length: 15
V gene: TRBV18
CDR3 protein: CASSPAGGRNQPQHF
CDR3 DNA: TGTGCCAGCTCACCGGCCGGGGGGCGAAATCAGCCCCAGCATTTT

D gene: -
J gene: TRBJ1-1
clone size: -
CDR3 length: 12
V gene: TRBV6-5
CDR3 protein: CASIRPGLDAFF
CDR3 DNA: TGTGCCAGCATCAGGCCGGGGTTGGATGCTTTCTTT

D gene: TRBD1
J gene: TRBJ1-1
clone size: -
CDR3 length: 14
V gene: TRBV10-3
CDR3 protein: CAISEDRVDTEAFF
CDR3 DNA: TGTGCCATCAGTGAAGACAGGGTAGACACTGAAGCTTTCTTT

D gene: TRBD1
J gene: TRBJ1-4
clone size: -
CDR3 length: 13
V gene: TRBV6-1
CDR3 protein: CASRAGTEPKLFF
CDR3 DNA: TGTGCCAGCAGGGCCGGGACAGAACCCAAACTGTTTTTT

D gene: -
J gene: TRBJ1-2
clone size: -
CDR3 length: 14
V gene: TRBV27
CDR3 protein: CASSFTAGGAGYTF
CDR3 DNA: TGTGCCAGCAGTTTCACGGCAGGCGGGGCGGGCTACACCTTC

D gene: TRBD1
J gene: TRBJ1-6
clone size: -
CDR3 length: 14
V gene: TRBV7-2
CDR3 protein: CASSFDRAYSPLHF
CDR3 DNA: TGTGCCAGCAGCTTTGACAGGGCATATTCACCCCTCCACTTT

D gene: -
J gene: TRBJ2-5
clone size: -
CDR3 length: 9
V gene: TRBV20-1
CDR3 protein: CSASREQYF
CDR3 DNA: TGCAGTGCTAGTAGGGAGCAGTACTTC

D gene: TRBD2
J gene: TRBJ2-7
clone size: -
CDR3 length: 18
V gene: TRBV5-1
CDR3 protein: CASSFSASREGAFYEQYF
CDR3 DNA: TGCGCCAGCAGCTTTTCGGCCTCTCGGGAGGGTGCGTTTTACGAGCAGTACTTC

D gene: TRBD2
J gene: TRBJ2-1
clone size: -
CDR3 length: 16
V gene: TRBV6-4
CDR3 protein: CASSETGLAGFSEQFF
CDR3 DNA: TGTGCCAGCAGTGAGACCGGACTAGCGGGGTTCAGTGAGCAGTTCTTC

D gene: -
J gene: TRBJ1-6
clone size: -
CDR3 length: 14
V gene: TRBV2
CDR3 protein: CASVSGTYNSPLHF
CDR3 DNA: TGTGCCAGCGTTTCAGGAACTTATAATTCACCCCTCCACTTT

D gene: -
J gene: TRBJ2-7
clone size: -
CDR3 length: 15
V gene: TRBV6-1
CDR3 protein: CASSEGPGSSYEQYF
CDR3 DNA: TGTGCCAGCAGTGAAGGCCCTGGGAGCTCCTACGAGCAGTACTTC

D gene: -
J gene: TRBJ2-7
clone size: -
CDR3 length: 14
V gene: TRBV4-1
CDR3 protein: CASSHPLVSYEQYF
CDR3 DNA: TGCGCCAGCAGCCACCCCCTGGTCAGCTACGAGCAGTACTTC

D gene: TRBD1
J gene: TRBJ2-1
clone size: -
CDR3 length: 16
V gene: TRBV7-2
CDR3 protein: CASSSRPGQVHNEQFF
CDR3 DNA: TGTGCCAGCAGCTCGAGGCCGGGACAGGTTCACAATGAGCAGTTCTTC

D gene: -
J gene: TRBJ1-1
clone size: -
CDR3 length: 12
V gene: TRBV6-1
CDR3 protein: CASLLGETEAFF
CDR3 DNA: TGTGCCAGCCTACTAGGAGAGACTGAAGCTTTCTTT

D gene: -
J gene: TRBJ2-5
clone size: -
CDR3 length: 12
V gene: TRBV7-2
CDR3 protein: CASSLVGETQYF
CDR3 DNA: TGTGCCAGCAGCTTAGTCGGGGAGACCCAGTACTTC

D gene: -
J gene: TRBJ1-2
clone size: -
CDR3 length: 13
V gene: TRBV27
CDR3 protein: CASSLWGEYGYTF
CDR3 DNA: TGTGCCAGCAGTTTATGGGGGGAATATGGCTACACCTTC

D gene: -
J gene: TRBJ1-1
clone size: -
CDR3 length: 12
V gene: TRBV7-9
CDR3 protein: CASSLERTEAFF
CDR3 DNA: TGTGCCAGCAGCTTAGAGCGCACTGAAGCTTTCTTT

D gene: -
J gene: TRBJ2-5
clone size: -
CDR3 length: 20
V gene: TRBV1
CDR3 protein: CTSSQNFVTSGVAAQETQYF
CDR3 DNA: TGCACCAGCAGCCAAAATTTTGTTACTAGCGGGGTGGCGGCTCAAGAGACCCAGTACTTC

D gene: TRBD1
J gene: TRBJ1-2
clone size: -
CDR3 length: 13
V gene: TRBV5-1
CDR3 protein: CASRATGNYGYTF
CDR3 DNA: TGCGCCAGCAGAGCGACAGGGAACTATGGCTACACCTTC

D gene: -
J gene: TRBJ2-2
clone size: once
CDR3 length: 13
V gene: TRBV30
CDR3 protein: CAWKGANTGELFF
CDR3 DNA: TGTGCCTGGAAGGGGGCGAACACCGGGGAGCTGTTTTTT

D gene: -
J gene: TRBJ1-4
clone size: -
CDR3 length: 13
V gene: TRBV30
CDR3 protein: CAASAAFNEKLFF
CDR3 DNA: TGTGCCGCCAGCGCGGCCTTTAATGAAAAACTGTTTTTT

D gene: -
J gene: TRBJ2-5
clone size: -
CDR3 length: 11
V gene: TRBV2
CDR3 protein: CASSPQETQYF
CDR3 DNA: TGTGCCAGCAGTCCCCAGGAGACCCAGTACTTC

D gene: -
J gene: TRBJ2-5
clone size: -
CDR3 length: 13
V gene: TRBV2
CDR3 protein: CASATAGRETQYF
CDR3 DNA: TGTGCCAGCGCCACTGCGGGGAGGGAGACCCAGTACTTC

D gene: -
J gene: TRBJ2-5
clone size: -
CDR3 length: 16
V gene: TRBV18
CDR3 protein: CASSANLQGSGWGQYF
CDR3 DNA: TGTGCCAGCTCAGCTAACCTACAGGGATCCGGGTGGGGCCAGTACTTC

D gene: -
J gene: TRBJ1-1
clone size: -
CDR3 length: 15
V gene: TRBV11-2
CDR3 protein: CASSLYRGSNTEAFF
CDR3 DNA: TGTGCCAGCAGCTTGTATCGGGGGTCGAACACTGAAGCTTTCTTT

D gene: -
J gene: TRBJ1-2
clone size: -
CDR3 length: 14
V gene: TRBV5-1
CDR3 protein: CASSLWEGYYGYTF
CDR3 DNA: TGCGCCAGCAGCTTGTGGGAGGGTTACTATGGCTACACCTTC

D gene: -
J gene: TRBJ2-3
clone size: -
CDR3 length: 12
V gene: TRBV28
CDR3 protein: CASTTRLDTQYF
CDR3 DNA: TGTGCCAGCACCACTAGGTTGGATACGCAGTATTTT

D gene: TRBD2
J gene: TRBJ2-7
clone size: -
CDR3 length: 15
V gene: TRBV7-2
CDR3 protein: CASSFGGTFSYEQYF
CDR3 DNA: TGTGCCAGCAGCTTCGGGGGGACTTTCTCCTACGAGCAGTACTTC